What follows is one TCR beta chain and its context. Its antigen is currently not known. No quality values exist for individual bases; no much larger clone is one base distant. In total, roughly 670 healthy bone marrow donors made up the cohort. Cohort members were all nominally healthy when sampled, although unrecorded immune exposures were likely present. The donor tested CMV seronegative and was one of the 352 seronegative cohort members. A peripheral blood sample was provided by each donor, and peripheral blood mononuclear cells were used for TCR beta sequencing. Genomic DNA extraction from the blood cell samples was performed with the Qiagen DNeasy Blood Extraction Kit. CDR1 and CDR2, per the germline V gene, are SGHAT and FQNNGV. V is shortened by 3 bases, J by 2 bases, and the region joining them spans 8 bases. Reading from cysteine to phenylalanine, the CDR3 counts 13 amino acids. Just CDR3 DNA is preserved here, 39 bases in frame from base 1.

The source of the sample is a study of cytomegalovirus exposure and HLA in healthy donors (dated by TCRdb to 2017 to 2019). In terms of the full investigation: In an earlier analysis of around 540 of the donors, under 300 Gb of sequence data and 100 million or so unique TCR beta sequences from roughly 190 million T cells were reported. A separate validation cohort of roughly 130 different subjects was used in addition to the 666-subject first cohort. Typing coverage differed by locus: A, B, C, DRB1 and DQB1 were typed in about 620-640 donors, DQA1 in about 500, DPA1 in approximately 610, and DPB1 in around 440. Rather than using new phenotypic data, the later analysis identified candidate immune exposures from TCR beta sequences and from how often those sequences occurred across donors. The genetic ancestry cluster associated with self-reported Caucasian donors included about 84% of the roughly 400 genotyped donors. Using immunosequencing, the study profiled T cell repertoires from around 670 subjects and related those repertoires to cytomegalovirus serostatus. All discovery cohort repertoires had been generated on a single sequencing platform. A later analysis re-analyzed previously published TCR beta repertoires from roughly 690 donors and added high-resolution HLA genotyping to study TCR occurrence patterns. Alongside the repertoire data, information on donor age, sex, ethnicity and CMV serostatus was compiled. To predict cytomegalovirus infection status, the study combined high-throughput TCR immunosequencing, statistical association of individual TCRs with disease status, and machine learning. Class I and class II HLA loci were covered by the typing at four-digit resolution. The study aimed to test whether signatures of past pathogen exposure could be identified by cataloging public T cell receptors. In an earlier analysis of several hundred of the donors, high-throughput TCR beta sequencing was used to judge whether each TCR beta V gene segment behaved as functional or pseudogenic. Genome-wide SNP genotypes for about three fifths of the roughly 700 donors were used in a later genetic analysis, which treated that subset as a discovery cohort. About 300 gigabases of sequencing data and tens of millions of unique TCR sequences were included in an early release covering around 600 HLA-typed donors. Among 300 to 500 genotyped donors of the cohort, an average of around 250,000 unique TCR beta nucleotide sequences was sequenced per donor, of which approximately 19% were non-productive. Several DR-DQ haplotypes were treated as single units for association and clustering because of strong linkage in the cohort. The investigation overall reported the following: Compared with equally common non-associated chains, HLA-associated TCR beta chains in a later analysis were more clonally expanded and had lower generation probabilities. A total of 150 to 200 TCR beta chains were listed by the study as associated with cytomegalovirus. According to the authors, the approach could potentially be generalized to other disease states and immunological phenotypes. The classifier was reported to diagnose cytomegalovirus status with high specificity and sensitivity in both the original cohort and the validation cohort. Roughly 15 rarely observed V segments, including chromosome 9 orphons, were excluded from the earlier analysis of almost 600 of the donors because counts were too low. The presence/absence analyses assumed that sequencing depth was roughly uniform across donors, and that assumption may not be true. In a later genetic analysis, a missense DCLRE1C variant was associated with V-gene and J-gene trimming of TCR beta chains, and the association was replicated in an independent cohort. According to a later analysis, most CMV-associated TCR beta chains appeared to be HLA-restricted, and the HLA associations seemed to be driven largely by CMV exposure. The only immune exposure information available for the cohort was CMV serostatus. A few of the identified cytomegalovirus-associated TCR beta chains were confirmed in vitro to be specific for cytomegalovirus antigens. In a later analysis, the rate of TCR association differed among HLA loci, with DRB1 alleles having the most associated TCRs and HLA-C alleles having the fewest. A later analysis reported that several top co-occurrence clusters appeared linked to parvovirus B19, influenza, CMV and Epstein-Barr virus. Only TCR beta chains were sequenced in this cohort, and the absence of alpha or paired-chain data limited detectable features. Because some donors lacked HLA typing at each locus, the association tests relied only on the typed subset. Compared with the 666-donor mean, donors in an Asian-associated ancestry cluster had fewer N-insertions in productive TCRs, according to a later genetic analysis. In an earlier analysis of some 540 of the donors, most TCR beta V segments appeared in productive rearrangements about 90% or about 30% of the time, broadly matching IMGT annotations. Correlated functional status among segregating V segments might reflect linkage disequilibrium, but an unknown experimental factor could not be ruled out. In a later analysis, some 17,000 TCR beta sequences were associated with specific HLA alleles at a false discovery rate of 0.05. Assigning TCR associations to individual alleles was difficult when HLA alleles, especially DR and DQ, strongly co-occurred. A further reported finding was that TCR beta sequences accurately predicted the HLA-A and HLA-B alleles for most subjects in the first cohort. Some IMGT-functional V segments, including TRBV6-2 and TRBV6-3, could not be distinguished by the 87-base-pair reads and were therefore excluded. While some public TCRs were present in many individuals, most TCR sequences turned up only very rarely across donors. The sequencing pipeline was judged likely to have produced a cluster of highly shared sequence variants as a technical artifact.

Libraries were constructed by the immunoSEQ multiplex PCR assay. For the multiplex PCR, a mixture combining 60 forward primers for TCR Vbeta segments and 13 reverse primers for TCR Jbeta segments was used. Amplification of the CDR3 region of rearranged TCR beta genes was performed with a multiplex PCR assay on genomic DNA. On the Illumina HiSeq System, the amplified TCR beta libraries were sequenced as 87-base-pair reads. For the original study's pipeline: A later analysis counted tens of millions of unique TCR beta chains across the 700 or so repertoires, and approximately 11 million of these chains were shared by at least two donors. Raw reads were error-corrected and collapsed into unique sequences with a nearest-neighbor algorithm that merged closely related sequences to remove PCR and sequencing errors. Alignment of CDR3 sequences to IMGT reference sequences was used to assign V, D and J gene segments. Each retained sequence needed at least a six-nucleotide match to both a V gene segment and a J gene segment. A rearrangement was called productive if the CDR3 had no stop codons and remained in frame with V and J, and every other rearrangement was called non-productive. CDR3 was defined by IMGT convention, running from the second conserved V-encoded cysteine to the conserved J-encoded phenylalanine. The earlier analysis of about 640 of the donors excluded any sequence lacking an unambiguous match to a single V gene segment. An earlier analysis of approximately 590 of the donors classified V segments as functional when productive rearrangements were above 56.7% and as segregating when the standard deviation between donors was above 5%. A statistical classification framework was developed to diagnose cytomegalovirus status using the catalog of TCR beta chain sequences. A later analysis assigned V and J genes by comparing TCR nucleotide sequences with IMGT/GENE-DB human TR gene sequences. Using the TCRdist pipeline, a later analysis assigned CDR3 sequences along with most-parsimonious VDJ recombination scenarios. In a later analysis, every TCR beta chain was defined by the combination of its CDR3 amino acid sequence and its V-gene family, and reads without a unique V-gene family were dropped. A later analysis removed roughly 590 highly shared, low-generation-probability nucleotide sequences to deal with suspected cross-contamination and a sequencing artifact. In a later analysis, a clonal expansion index for each public chain was calculated from normalized within-repertoire ranks of inferred template counts. In a later analysis, generation probabilities were computed using a VDJ recombination model fitted to out-of-frame rearrangements, and the results were checked against IGoR. A later analysis scored TCR-TCR, TCR-HLA and TCR-CMV co-occurrence with hypergeometric tests, applying a repertoire-size bias correction to TCR pairs. A later analysis estimated false discovery rates by permuting HLA or CMV assignments 20 times. In a later analysis, co-occurring TCRs were grouped with DBSCAN, and TCRdist sequence similarity was added when clustering was performed within HLA-allele-positive subsets. For co-occurrence clustering, repertoires with fewer than 30,000 or more than 120,000 public chains were excluded, along with roughly five repertoires with anomalous nucleotide sharing. In TCRdb, the immuneACCESS table is reduced to in-frame sequences with V and J assigned. These tables do not hold every clone; where another copy was compared, an unresolved V gene accounts for under half, and the others remain unexplained. V and J calls and clone size come straight from that table; D and trimming were deduced from the DNA. The sample has about 200,000 clones on record, roughly 80% of them singletons. The ten largest account for around 1.7% of the sample.

The TCR originated in a man aged 50-59 years in good health and CMV-seronegative. The chain links TRBV11-2 with TRBJ2-7; a confident D gene designation cannot be given. Sequenced: PBMCs. The CDR3 protein sequence reads: CASSLGLAYEQYF. The base sequence is TGTGCCAGCAGCTTGGGCTTAGCCTACGAGCAGTACTTC.